Listed below are T cell receptor beta chains from one sample, sequenced in a study of shared clonotypes between healthy human individuals. Profiling relied on immunoSEQ multiplex PCR, and the TCRdb table lists in-frame clones only, not all of them. The profile covers roughly 890,000 clones, with 80% to 95% appearing a single time and nearly 25% taken by the ten largest. Sequencing was done on a sample of naive CD8+ T cells sorted from blood. These TCRs come from a man aged 25 to 45 in good health. CDR3s include the opening cysteine and the closing phenylalanine or tryptophan. D genes are given only for firm matches. Size is stated for part of the rows, as once, few or many counts, or as a class when the clone is expanded.

TRBV2	TRBJ2-3	15	NA	NA	CASTLLGDSTDTQYF	TGTGCCAGCACCTTGTTAGGGGACTCCACAGATACGCAGTATTTT
TRBV7-9	TRBJ2-1	16	NA	NA	CASSLGRASTYNEQFF	TGTGCCAGCAGCTTAGGGAGGGCTAGTACCTACAATGAGCAGTTCTTC
TRBV27	TRBJ1-5	13	NA	NA	CASSFSVIQPQHF	TGTGCCAGCAGTTTCAGCGTAATTCAGCCCCAGCATTTT
TRBV7-2	TRBJ2-7	15	TRBD2	NA	CASSLTSGVSYEQYF	TGTGCCAGCAGCTTGACTAGCGGGGTCTCCTACGAGCAGTACTTC
TRBV7-9	TRBJ1-1	14	NA	NA	CASSFLRDDTEAFF	TGTGCCAGCAGCTTCTTAAGGGACGACACTGAAGCTTTCTTT
TRBV28	TRBJ2-7	15	TRBD2	NA	CASNGRASGAYEQYF	TGTGCCAGCAATGGACGGGCTAGCGGGGCCTACGAGCAGTACTTC
TRBV29-1	TRBJ2-1	15	TRBD2	NA	CSVEDRRAGEGEQFF	TGCAGCGTTGAAGATCGGAGAGCGGGAGAAGGCGAGCAGTTCTTC
TRBV7-9	TRBJ2-2	17	TRBD2	once	CASRSGTSGLATGELFF	TGTGCCAGCAGGTCCGGGACTAGCGGGTTAGCCACCGGGGAGCTGTTTTTT
TRBV27	TRBJ2-7	12	NA	once	CASSLGGFEQYF	TGTGCCAGCAGTTTAGGGGGATTCGAGCAGTACTTC
TRBV5-6	TRBJ2-1	12	NA	NA	CASGTRDNEQFF	TGTGCCAGCGGGACACGAGACAATGAGCAGTTCTTC
TRBV9	TRBJ2-1	20	TRBD2	NA	CASSPRLRTSGQSSYNEQFF	TGTGCCAGCAGCCCCCGACTCCGGACTAGCGGGCAGAGCTCCTACAATGAGCAGTTCTTC
TRBV7-9	TRBJ2-2	17	NA	NA	CASSLVRWKLGPGELFF	TGTGCCAGCAGCTTAGTCCGCTGGAAATTAGGCCCGGGGGAGCTGTTTTTT
TRBV29-1	TRBJ2-1	12	NA	NA	CSVIRTTDEQFF	TGCAGCGTGATCCGGACTACAGATGAGCAGTTCTTC
TRBV11-2	TRBJ2-3	13	TRBD2	NA	CASSFSGPDTQYF	TGTGCCAGCAGCTTTAGCGGGCCAGATACGCAGTATTTT
TRBV29-1	TRBJ2-7	16	TRBD1	NA	CSVEEKRTGVHYEQYF	TGCAGCGTTGAAGAGAAAAGGACAGGGGTTCACTACGAGCAGTACTTC
TRBV5-5	TRBJ2-1	12	NA	NA	CASSPQGYEQFF	TGTGCCAGCAGTCCTCAGGGCTATGAGCAGTTCTTC
TRBV27	TRBJ2-5	16	NA	NA	CASSPWTPSREETQYF	TGTGCCAGCAGTCCTTGGACACCCTCGAGGGAAGAGACCCAGTACTTC
TRBV5-4	TRBJ1-2	14	NA	NA	CASSLGGLSYGYTF	TGTGCCAGCAGCTTGGGGGGACTGAGCTATGGCTACACCTTC
TRBV28	TRBJ2-3	14	TRBD1	NA	CASSRTGGTDTQYF	TGTGCCAGCAGTCGGACAGGGGGCACAGATACGCAGTATTTT